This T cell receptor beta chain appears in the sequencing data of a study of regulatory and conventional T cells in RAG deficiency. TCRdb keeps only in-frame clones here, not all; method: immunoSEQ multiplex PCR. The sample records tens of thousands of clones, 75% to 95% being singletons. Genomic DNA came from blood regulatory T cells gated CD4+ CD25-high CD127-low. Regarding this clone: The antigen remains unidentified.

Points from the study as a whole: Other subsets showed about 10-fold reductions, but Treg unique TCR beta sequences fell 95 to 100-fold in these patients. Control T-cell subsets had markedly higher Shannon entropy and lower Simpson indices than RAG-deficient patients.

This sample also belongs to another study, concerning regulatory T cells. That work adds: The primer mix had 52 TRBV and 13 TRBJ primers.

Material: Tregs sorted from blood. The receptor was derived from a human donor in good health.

The CDR3 spells CAGSTGSSYNSPLHF. The CDR3 coding sequence is TGTGCCGGATCGACAGGGAGCTCCTATAATTCACCCCTCCACTTT. This chain joins TRBV6-1 and TRBJ1-6; TRBD1 aligns across 7 bases. V shed 11 bases, J shed 0 bases, and the junction held 7 bases outside the gene matches. The germline V gene has CDR1 MNHNS and CDR2 SASEGT. This CDR3 is built from 15 residues.